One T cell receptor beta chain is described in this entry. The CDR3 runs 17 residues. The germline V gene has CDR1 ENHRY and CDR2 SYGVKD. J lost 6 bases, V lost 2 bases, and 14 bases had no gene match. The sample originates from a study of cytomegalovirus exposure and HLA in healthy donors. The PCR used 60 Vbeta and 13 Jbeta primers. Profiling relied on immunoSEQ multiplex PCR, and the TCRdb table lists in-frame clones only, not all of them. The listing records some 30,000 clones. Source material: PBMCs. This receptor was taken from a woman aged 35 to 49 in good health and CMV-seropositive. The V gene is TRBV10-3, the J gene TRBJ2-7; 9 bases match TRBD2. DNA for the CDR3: TGTGCCATCAGTGAGACCCCGGTCGGGACTAGCTTGGCCGAGCAGTACTTC. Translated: CAISETPVGTSLAEQYF.